These T cell receptor beta chains were read from a single sample in a study of blood T cell repertoires in COVID-19. TCRdb keeps only in-frame clones here, not all; method: immunoSEQ multiplex PCR. Of 250,000 to 400,000 clones in the sample, over 75% were seen once. Specimen: PBMCs or T cells enriched from blood (not recorded which). These receptors originate from a young woman who had recovered from COVID-19. CDR3s include the opening cysteine and the closing phenylalanine or tryptophan. Each record gives: clone size, D gene, J gene, V gene, CDR3 DNA, CDR3 protein. A D gene is named only where the DNA matches it firmly. Size tells how often a clone was seen (once, few, many) or the class of an expanded clone, and some rows leave it out.

clone size: .; D gene: TRBD1; J gene: TRBJ1-3; V gene: TRBV4-1; CDR3 DNA: TGCGCCAGCAGCCAAGGGAGGGGACAGCTTTCTGGAAACACCATATATTTT; CDR3 protein: CASSQGRGQLSGNTIYF
clone size: .; D gene: TRBD2; J gene: TRBJ2-1; V gene: TRBV7-9; CDR3 DNA: TGTGCCAGCAGCTTTCGAGCGGGGGGACGGTCCTACAATGAGCAGTTCTTC; CDR3 protein: CASSFRAGGRSYNEQFF
clone size: .; D gene: .; J gene: TRBJ1-1; V gene: TRBV19; CDR3 DNA: TGTGCCAGTTCTTCAAAGGGGTCAGACACTGAAGCTTTCTTT; CDR3 protein: CASSSKGSDTEAFF
clone size: .; D gene: TRBD1; J gene: TRBJ1-1; V gene: TRBV19; CDR3 DNA: TGTGCCAGTAGTACCATCAGGGGGCAGGGAGTGAACACTGAAGCTTTCTTT; CDR3 protein: CASSTIRGQGVNTEAFF
clone size: .; D gene: .; J gene: TRBJ2-1; V gene: TRBV20-1; CDR3 DNA: TGCAGTGCTAGGAACGACTATGAGCAGTTCTTC; CDR3 protein: CSARNDYEQFF
clone size: .; D gene: .; J gene: TRBJ1-1; V gene: TRBV20-1; CDR3 DNA: TGCAGTGCTAGTTCGGACACGAACACTGAAGCTTTCTTT; CDR3 protein: CSASSDTNTEAFF
clone size: .; D gene: TRBD1; J gene: TRBJ2-2; V gene: TRBV28; CDR3 DNA: TGTGCCAGCAGTCAACGGGACAGGGAGGCCGGGGAGCTGTTTTTT; CDR3 protein: CASSQRDREAGELFF
clone size: .; D gene: .; J gene: TRBJ2-5; V gene: TRBV5-4; CDR3 DNA: TGTGCCAGCAGCTTGGCGGCGGCGGAAGAGACCCAGTACTTC; CDR3 protein: CASSLAAAEETQYF
clone size: once; D gene: .; J gene: TRBJ1-3; V gene: TRBV3-1/TRBV3-2; CDR3 DNA: TGTGCCAGCAGCCATGCCCAGGGGACCTCTGGAAACACCATATATTTT; CDR3 protein: CASSHAQGTSGNTIYF
clone size: .; D gene: TRBD1; J gene: TRBJ1-5; V gene: TRBV19; CDR3 DNA: TGTGCCAGTAGGGGGACAGCCGAGACGAGGCCCCAGCATTTT; CDR3 protein: CASRGTAETRPQHF
clone size: .; D gene: TRBD1; J gene: TRBJ1-1; V gene: TRBV7-9; CDR3 DNA: TGTGCCAGCAGCCATACCCGGACAGGACAGAACACTGAAGCTTTCTTT; CDR3 protein: CASSHTRTGQNTEAFF
clone size: .; D gene: TRBD1; J gene: TRBJ1-5; V gene: TRBV3-1/TRBV3-2; CDR3 DNA: TGTGCCAGCAGCCCCACGGGACAGTGGTATCAGCCCCAGCATTTT; CDR3 protein: CASSPTGQWYQPQHF
clone size: .; D gene: TRBD1; J gene: TRBJ1-2; V gene: TRBV3-1/TRBV3-2; CDR3 DNA: TGTGCCAGCAGCCTACCCGGGACAGACTATGGCTACACCTTC; CDR3 protein: CASSLPGTDYGYTF
clone size: .; D gene: TRBD1; J gene: TRBJ1-2; V gene: TRBV6-2/TRBV6-3; CDR3 DNA: TGTGCCAGCAGTTACGTACAGGGGTATGGCTACACCTTC; CDR3 protein: CASSYVQGYGYTF
clone size: .; D gene: .; J gene: TRBJ2-7; V gene: TRBV28; CDR3 DNA: TGTGCCAGCAGCCGTAGTCGAGGACACTCCTACGAGCAGTACTTC; CDR3 protein: CASSRSRGHSYEQYF
clone size: .; D gene: .; J gene: TRBJ2-5; V gene: TRBV27; CDR3 DNA: TGTGCCAGCAGTTCCCCAGGCGAGAAGACCCAGTACTTC; CDR3 protein: CASSSPGEKTQYF
clone size: .; D gene: .; J gene: TRBJ2-1; V gene: TRBV7-6; CDR3 DNA: TGTGCCAGCAGCTTAGGAGGGATCAAGGGTTCTCGGGGAAATGAGCAGTTCTTC; CDR3 protein: CASSLGGIKGSRGNEQFF
clone size: .; D gene: TRBD1; J gene: TRBJ2-2; V gene: TRBV9; CDR3 DNA: TGTGCCAGCACCGGAAAGGGACAGGGGAACACCGGGGAGCTGTTTTTT; CDR3 protein: CASTGKGQGNTGELFF
clone size: .; D gene: TRBD1; J gene: TRBJ1-2; V gene: TRBV6-5; CDR3 DNA: TGTGCCAGCAGTTACACCGCGACAGGGGGTCGCTATGGCTACACCTTC; CDR3 protein: CASSYTATGGRYGYTF
clone size: .; D gene: .; J gene: TRBJ2-5; V gene: TRBV5-6; CDR3 DNA: TGTGCCAGCACCTTTGAACCACGGGGTGAGACCCAGTACTTC; CDR3 protein: CASTFEPRGETQYF
clone size: .; D gene: .; J gene: TRBJ1-5; V gene: TRBV3-1/TRBV3-2; CDR3 DNA: TGTGCCAGCAGCCAGGGGCCGGGGGGCGGTCAGCCCCAGCATTTT; CDR3 protein: CASSQGPGGGQPQHF
clone size: few; D gene: TRBD2; J gene: TRBJ2-7; V gene: TRBV5-1; CDR3 DNA: TGCGCCAGCAGCTTGAACGGGGGGGCCTACGAGCAGTACTTC; CDR3 protein: CASSLNGGAYEQYF
clone size: .; D gene: .; J gene: TRBJ1-2; V gene: TRBV19; CDR3 DNA: TGTGCCAGTAGCCTCGGGGTCGGAAACTATGGCTACACCTTC; CDR3 protein: CASSLGVGNYGYTF
clone size: .; D gene: .; J gene: TRBJ1-5; V gene: TRBV4-2; CDR3 DNA: TGTGCCAGCAGCCAAGAACAGGGACGGGGCAATCAGCCCCAGCATTTT; CDR3 protein: CASSQEQGRGNQPQHF
clone size: .; D gene: TRBD1; J gene: TRBJ1-5; V gene: TRBV7-9; CDR3 DNA: TGTGCCAGCAGCTCCACGGGACAGGGGGCGGTTAGTAGCAATCAGCCCCAGCATTTT; CDR3 protein: CASSSTGQGAVSSNQPQHF
clone size: .; D gene: TRBD1; J gene: TRBJ1-1; V gene: TRBV29-1; CDR3 DNA: TGCAGCGTTGACCGACAGGGAACGCACACTGAAGCTTTCTTT; CDR3 protein: CSVDRQGTHTEAFF
clone size: .; D gene: .; J gene: TRBJ2-1; V gene: TRBV6-1; CDR3 DNA: TGTGCCAGCAGTGAGGAGGCCCCTCTGCGGAATGAGCAGTTCTTC; CDR3 protein: CASSEEAPLRNEQFF
clone size: few; D gene: TRBD1; J gene: TRBJ1-5; V gene: TRBV28; CDR3 DNA: TGTGCCAGCAGTCCCCGACAGGGAAGTCAGCCCCAGCATTTT; CDR3 protein: CASSPRQGSQPQHF
clone size: .; D gene: TRBD1; J gene: TRBJ2-2; V gene: TRBV6-5; CDR3 DNA: TGTGCCAGCACCCTTGACAGGGGGTTCGCCGGGGAGCTGTTTTTT; CDR3 protein: CASTLDRGFAGELFF
clone size: .; D gene: .; J gene: TRBJ1-5; V gene: TRBV6-5; CDR3 DNA: TGTGCCACCGCCTACAGCTTCAATCAGCCCCAGCATTTT; CDR3 protein: CATAYSFNQPQHF